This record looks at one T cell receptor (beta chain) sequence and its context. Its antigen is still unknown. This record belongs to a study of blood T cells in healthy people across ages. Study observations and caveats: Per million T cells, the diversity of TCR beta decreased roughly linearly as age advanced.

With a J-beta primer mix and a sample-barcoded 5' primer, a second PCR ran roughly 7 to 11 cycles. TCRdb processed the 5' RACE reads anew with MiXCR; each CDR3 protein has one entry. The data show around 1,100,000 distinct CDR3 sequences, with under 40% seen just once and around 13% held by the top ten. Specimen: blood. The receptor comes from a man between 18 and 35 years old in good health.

CDR3 protein: CASRSKRGLSTDTQYF. CDR3 bases: TGTGCCAGCCGCTCGAAAAGGGGGCTGAGCACAGATACGCAGTATTTT. This chain uses TRBV7-9 with TRBJ2-3; TRBD1 agrees at 7 bases. CDR1 is SEHNR, CDR2 FQNEAQ, per germline (reference sequence). CDR3 length: 16 residues. J lost 0 bases, V lost 8 bases, and 11 bases had no gene match.